This TCR beta chain came from a study of cytomegalovirus exposure and HLA in healthy donors. This CDR3 contains 14 residues. Germline-derived CDR1 and CDR2 are MNHNS and SASEGT. The V segment lost 6 bases and the J segment 3 bases; nucleotides outside the gene matches: 6. Primers: 60 Vbeta forward and 13 Jbeta reverse. The data were produced by immunoSEQ multiplex PCR, yet TCRdb's version contains in-frame clones alone and is incomplete. The sample carries approximately 140,000 clones, 73% recorded once. What was sequenced was PBMCs. The sequence came from a human donor in good health. The chain links TRBV6-1 to TRBJ2-7, with 9 bases identical to TRBD1. For the CDR3, the DNA is TGTGCCAGCAGCCTAGGGACAGGGTTCTACGAGCAGTACTTC. This translates into CASSLGTGFYEQYF.